A selection of T cell receptor beta chains follows, all from one sample in a study of OX40 agonist ivuxolimab in advanced cancers. Clones were sequenced by immunoSEQ multiplex PCR, and TCRdb holds only the in-frame ones, with some missing. Here the sample spans approximately 80,000 clones, 90% being singletons. The sequenced sample was CD4+ or CD8+ T cells sorted from blood, obtained in a trial of the OX40 agonist ivuxolimab. The receptors shown here come from an adult with an advanced solid tumor such as melanoma, head and neck, liver or kidney cancer. The CDR3 runs from the conserved cysteine through the conserved F or W.

V gene,J gene,CDR3 protein
TRBV19,TRBJ1-2,CASSISGTGGRHYGYTF
TRBV11-2,TRBJ1-1,CASSLAGGRNTEAFF
TRBV29-1,TRBJ2-3,CSVGTSGPTDTQYF
TRBV5-1,TRBJ2-6,CASSTGSGANVLTF
TRBV18,TRBJ1-2,CASTDDRGGGYTF
TRBV18,TRBJ2-1,CASSPRNTYNEQFF
TRBV7-9,TRBJ2-5,CASSLGGVETQYF
TRBV2,TRBJ1-1,CASRHLGQGRTEAFF
TRBV6-1,TRBJ1-6,CASSRTAIHF
TRBV27,TRBJ1-2,CASSFGARHGYTF
TRBV27,TRBJ2-1,CASSLSAGGSYNEQFF
TRBV5-5,TRBJ1-2,CASSPRLLNYGYTF
TRBV7-9,TRBJ1-3,CASSLGQPPSGNTIYF
TRBV7-2,TRBJ2-5,CASSPQSGVRETQYF
TRBV11-3,TRBJ1-5,CASSYDSDNQPQHF
TRBV6-6,TRBJ2-3,CASSYSKAIDTQYF
TRBV5-6,TRBJ2-3,CASSRLLAGDRTDTQYF
TRBV4-1,TRBJ1-4,CASSQAPGQANEKLFF
TRBV28,TRBJ1-2,CASSSEQRYGYTF
TRBV5-1,TRBJ1-3,CASSLDSWRGNTIYF
TRBV4-1,TRBJ1-1,CASSQQGMNTEAFF
TRBV28,TRBJ1-6,CASSLNRFFHF
TRBV30,TRBJ1-1,CAWSVGQGGTEAFF
TRBV5-6,TRBJ2-3,CASSYSGGGDTQYF
TRBV7-2,TRBJ1-1,CASSTQGNTEAFF
TRBV5-1,TRBJ2-3,CASRRDRGWTDTQYF
TRBV15,TRBJ1-5,CATSTRTGNQPQHF
TRBV30,TRBJ1-6,CACIQGRGRYSPLHF
TRBV7-3,TRBJ2-5,CASSLGASLGQETQYF
TRBV15,TRBJ2-2,CATSRELRRNTGELFF
TRBV9,TRBJ1-6,CASSTAGGFNNSPLHF
TRBV2,TRBJ1-6,CASSVWNSPLHF
TRBV4-1,TRBJ1-2,CASSQESPGGGGYTF
TRBV7-8,TRBJ1-4,CASSFTGLKEKLFF
TRBV7-3,TRBJ2-2,CASSLEGSYTGELFF
TRBV6-6,TRBJ2-5,CASSREETQYF
TRBV6-4,TRBJ1-6,CASSATRESPLHF
TRBV5-1,TRBJ1-1,CASSLPGTGNTEAFF